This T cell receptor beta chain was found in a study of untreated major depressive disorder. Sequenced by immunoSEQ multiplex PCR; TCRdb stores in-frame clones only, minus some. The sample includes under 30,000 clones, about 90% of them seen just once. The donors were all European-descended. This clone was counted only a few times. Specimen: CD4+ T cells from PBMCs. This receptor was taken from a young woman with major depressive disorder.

The CDR3 loop reads CAISESRGTYNSPLHF. DNA for the CDR3: TGTGCCATCAGTGAGTCGAGGGGGACCTATAATTCACCCCTCCACTTT. The chain links TRBV10-3 to TRBJ1-6, with D possibly being TRBD1 (6 bases). CDR1 and CDR2 from the germline V gene are ENHRY and SYGVKD. Trimming took off 0 bases at V and 2 bases at J, with 8 bases between the two ends. This CDR3 has 16 residues.